This T cell receptor beta chain came from a study of blood T cells in healthy people across ages. Worth noting for this clonotype: The antigen is not known.

Whole-study findings and limits: Expanded clonotype shifts may have been confounded, as the donors had an unknown CMV status. A roughly linear fall in TCR beta diversity per million T cells was seen with increasing age.

It was with a sample-barcoded 5' primer and a J-beta primer mix that a second PCR of roughly 7 to 12 cycles was run. TCRdb used MiXCR to reprocess the 5' RACE reads, holding one entry per CDR3 protein. The repertoire holds about 560,000 distinct CDR3 sequences, with 25% to 35% as singletons. The V gene lost 5 bases and the J gene lost 0 bases, with 8 bases spanning the gap. This CDR3 is 13 amino acids long. Germline V CDR1 and CDR2: SGHNT, YYREEE (reference sequence). The same data also contributed to another study, on T cells of mothers and their children. Turning to that study: cDNA was made from all extracted RNA, approximately 1.4 ug per 15 ul.

The chain links TRBV5-4 to TRBJ1-2; D remains ambiguous. This TCR was sampled from a boy aged 2-9 years in good health. Specimen: blood. The CDR3 DNA reads TGTGCCAGCAGGGCCACATCTAACTATGGCTACACCTTC. This sequence encodes CASRATSNYGYTF.